This passage covers 25 T cell receptor beta chains from one sample sequenced in a study of shared clonotypes between healthy human individuals. TCRdb's copy holds only in-frame clones and misses some; the assay was immunoSEQ multiplex PCR. The table includes 450,000 to 500,000 clones, 65% to 85% detected once. Sequenced: PBMCs. These receptors all come from a woman in her thirties or forties in good health. Some clones in this sample may be carry-over from other donors' samples.

The V gene is TRBV5-1, the J gene TRBJ1-6; 8 nucleotides agree with TRBD1. Germline V gene lookup returns CDR1 SGHRS and CDR2 YFSETQ. With V trimmed by 5 bases and J by 9 bases, 7 bases remained unmatched. CDR3 length: 14 residues. This CDR3 is CASSLGQDLSPLHF. CDR3 coding DNA: TGCGCCAGCAGTCTGGGACAGGATCTTTCACCCCTCCACTTT.

The rearrangement links TRBV28 to TRBJ2-7; 8 nucleotides line up with TRBD2. J gave up 6 bases and V 3 bases, and 13 bases lay outside the gene matches. The germline V gene has CDR1 MDHEN and CDR2 SYDVKM. The CDR3 runs to 16 residues. CDR3: CASSLPSGGLRGEQYF. The CDR3 bases are TGTGCCAGCAGTTTGCCCAGCGGGGGCCTCAGAGGCGAGCAGTACTTC.

This clone was seen a handful of times. The chain joins TRBV10-3 to TRBJ2-2; D uncertain. The V end lost 4 bases, the J end lost 0 bases, and 6 bases lay between the germline ends. Germline CDR1 ENHRY, CDR2 SYGVKD. CDR3 length: 14 amino acids. The CDR3 loop is CAISGRTNTGELFF. The CDR3 nucleotides read TGTGCCATCAGTGGCAGGACGAACACCGGGGAGCTGTTTTTT.

V and J are TRBV6-1 and TRBJ1-2, with a possible D match to TRBD1 (6 bases). Looked up from germline, CDR1 is MNHNS and CDR2 is SASEGT. V was clipped by 3 bases and J by 8 bases, with 16 bases between them. This CDR3 has 14 amino acids. CDR3 in amino acids: CASSERGDWGGYTF. In nucleotides, the CDR3 is TGTGCCAGCAGTGAGAGGGGGGACTGGGGAGGCTACACCTTC.

The V call is TRBV10-3, the J call TRBJ2-4, with 12 bases aligning to TRBD2. Germline V CDR1 and CDR2: ENHRY, SYGVKD. The trim removed 0 bases at V and 8 bases at J, leaving 2 bases unmatched. CDR3 length: 15 residues. CDR3 loop: CAISESTSGSDIQYF. The DNA of the CDR3 is TGTGCCATCAGTGAGTCGACTAGCGGGAGTGACATTCAGTACTTC.

This chain joins TRBV4-3 and TRBJ1-2; 9 positions match TRBD1. CDR3 length: 16 amino acids. J gave up 7 bases and V 4 bases, and 13 bases lay outside the gene matches. Germline CDR1 and CDR2: LGHNA and YSLEER. CDR3 nucleotides: TGCGCCAGCAGCCTGACAACCCGGGACAGGGTTGGTGGCTACACCTTC. Encoded protein: CASSLTTRDRVGGYTF.

The rearrangement links TRBV7-6 to TRBJ2-5; no clear D gene. The CDR3 totals 12 residues. CDR1 SGHVS and CDR2 FNYEAQ come from the germline V gene. The V end was cut by 5 bases, the J end by 5 bases, with 9 bases between. The CDR3 DNA follows: TGTGCCAGCAGCCCCCCGTATGAGACCCAGTACTTC. Encoded protein: CASSPPYETQYF.

CDR3 sequence reads: CASSLSGSGNTIYF. In DNA form, the CDR3 reads TGTGCCAGCAGTTTGTCGGGCTCTGGAAACACCATATATTTT. The genes are TRBV28 and TRBJ1-3; no clear D gene. This CDR3 contains 14 residues. The V gene lost 3 bases and the J gene lost 0 bases, with 6 bases spanning the gap. In germline, CDR1 is MDHEN, CDR2 SYDVKM.

The J gene is TRBJ1-2, the V gene TRBV23-1; TRBD1 agrees at 11 bases. TRBV23-1 carries the ORF label, with uncertain function. This CDR3 comprises 14 residues. V gave up 4 bases and J gave up 4 bases; unmatched junction bases: 2. The CDR3 reads CASSRDRGSYGYTF. The CDR3 DNA sequence: TGCGCCAGCAGTCGGGACAGGGGGTCCTATGGCTACACCTTC.

This chain joins TRBV27 and TRBJ1-3; D unclear. The CDR3 consists of 15 residues. CDR1 MNHEY and CDR2 SMNVEV come from the germline V gene (reference sequence). Trimming took off 3 bases at V and 1 base at J, with 10 bases between the two ends. The CDR3 coding sequence is TGTGCCAGCAGTTTGGCGGGAGGATCTGGAAACACCATATATTTT. This sequence encodes CASSLAGGSGNTIYF.

On this clone: With only one base between it and a far larger clone, this is likely a read error. Other DNA sequences within the sample encode an identical CDR3. This rearrangement joins TRBV25-1 to TRBJ1-4; a possible D gene is TRBD1 (6 bases). CDR3 length: 14 residues. CDR1 MGHDK and CDR2 SYGVNS come from the germline V gene. Here the CDR3 DNA reads TGTGCCAGCAGTGAGACAGGAATCGGTGAAAAACTGTTTTTC. Residues: CASSETGIGEKLFF.

This sequence joins TRBV5-1 and TRBJ1-1; no clear D gene. V lost 0 bases and J 1 base, leaving 7 bases between the germline ends. Germline V gene sequence: CDR1 SGHRS, CDR2 YFSETQ. There are 14 residues in the CDR3. In DNA form, the CDR3 reads TGCGCCAGCAGCTTGGGGACGGCGAACACTGAAGCTTTCTTT. Its protein product is CASSLGTANTEAFF.

On this clone: This probably arose from a read error, given a far larger clone one base away. At the DNA level, this CDR3 is encoded by other sequences in the same sample as well. The rearrangement uses TRBV25-1 and TRBJ1-1; the D gene is possibly TRBD1 (6 bases). Germline V gene data show CDR1 as MGHDK and CDR2 as SYGVNS. The CDR3 is made up of 15 amino acids. The CDR3 sequence: CASRPRGGTNTEAFF. Here the CDR3 DNA reads TGTGCCAGCAGGCCAAGAGGGGGGACGAACACTGAAGCCTTCTTT. The complete variable domain, with remaining parts taken from reference TRBV25-1 and TRBJ1-1, reads EADIYQTPRYLVIGTGKKITLECSQTMGHDKMYWYQQDPGMELHLIHYSYGVNSTEKGDLSSESTVSRIRTEHFPLTLESARPSHTSQYLCASRPRGGTNTEAFFGQGTRLTVV.

This clone occurred a few times. This same CDR3 is encoded by further DNA sequences in the sample. The CDR3 protein is CASSLKGGWYEQYF. The CDR3, as DNA: TGTGCCAGCAGTTTAAAAGGGGGCTGGTACGAGCAGTACTTC. V and J are TRBV27 and TRBJ2-5, with TRBD1 identical over 7 bases. With the DNA end fitting TRBJ2-7 better, the J assignment may be wrong. This CDR3 spans 14 amino acids. Germline CDR1 and CDR2: MNHEY and SMNVEV (reference sequence).

The chain combines TRBV27 with TRBJ2-1; D is ambiguous. This CDR3 has 16 residues. Trimming removed 0 bases from V and 3 bases from J, with 12 bases in between. Germline V CDR1 and CDR2: MNHEY, SMNVEV (reference sequence). The CDR3 region has the DNA TGTGCCAGCAGTTTATCCGCCGTACGTAACTACAATGAGCAGTTCTTC. This translates into CASSLSAVRNYNEQFF.

The rearrangement links TRBV10-3 to TRBJ1-2, with 11 bases matching TRBD1. The CDR3 runs to 16 residues. V shed 2 bases and J 7 bases; nucleotides not matched to a gene: 9. Germline assignment: CDR1 ENHRY and CDR2 SYGVKD. The CDR3 DNA reads as TGTGCCATCAGTGAGGCAACCGGGACAGGGGGTGGTGGCTACACCTTC. This gives the protein CAISEATGTGGGGYTF.

The rearrangement joins TRBV7-9 to TRBJ2-2; 7 bases fit TRBD1. The germline V gene has CDR1 SEHNR and CDR2 FQNEAQ (reference sequence). The CDR3 runs 16 residues. J lost 0 bases, V lost 4 bases, and 5 bases had no gene match. The CDR3 nucleotides are TGTGCCAGCAGCTATAGGACAGGCGCGAACACCGGGGAGCTGTTTTTT. Its translation: CASSYRTGANTGELFF.

The chain carries TRBV18 and TRBJ2-7, with 9 bases fitting TRBD2. This CDR3 is built from 14 residues. Germline V gene data show CDR1 as KGHSH and CDR2 as LQKENI. The ends lost 4 bases at V and 7 bases at J; junction bases unmatched: 8. CDR3 sequence (DNA): TGTGCCAGCTCACTGGGACTAGCTCGGATTGAGCAGTACTTC. This gives the protein CASSLGLARIEQYF.

This rearrangement joins TRBV10-3 to TRBJ2-7, with 10 bases that match TRBD2. V lost 7 bases to trimming and J lost 6 bases; unmatched junction nucleotides: 9. The CDR3 has 14 residues. In germline, CDR1 is ENHRY, CDR2 SYGVKD. CDR3 coding DNA: TGTGCCATCAACCCTAGCGGGAGACGGCTCGAGCAGTACTTC. Its protein product is CAINPSGRRLEQYF.

CDR3 protein: CASTSVFRDRHTYEQYF. In DNA form, the CDR3 reads TGTGCCAGCACCTCCGTATTCCGGGACAGGCATACCTACGAGCAGTACTTC. The rearrangement joins TRBV7-8 to TRBJ2-7, with 8 bases fitting TRBD1. The germline CDR1 and CDR2 sequences are SGHVS and FQNEAQ. V shed 7 bases, J shed 2 bases, and the junction held 16 bases outside the gene matches. CDR3 length: 17 residues.

As to this clone: Given a far larger clone just one base away, this is likely a sequencing read error. The rearrangement joins TRBV4-3 to TRBJ2-2; maybe TRBD1 (6 bases). The CDR3 consists of 16 residues. Germline CDR1 is LGHNA and CDR2 is YSLEER. CDR3 in amino acids: CASSQSLGAYTWELFF. As DNA, the CDR3 is TGCGCCAGCAGCCAATCTCTGGGGGCCTACACCTGGGAGCTGTTTTTT.

Concerning this clone: It is likely a read error: a sequence one base away is far more abundant. The rearrangement links TRBV5-1 to TRBJ2-2, with unresolved D. The germline gives CDR1 SGHRS, CDR2 YFSETQ. The CDR3 sequence is 14 residues long. This chain's CDR3 is CASSLAQSTWELFF. The CDR3 bases are TGCGCCAGCAGCTTGGCACAGAGCACCTGGGAGCTGTTTTTT.

V usage is TRBV5-1 and J usage is TRBJ2-2; 8 positions agree with TRBD1. V trimming: 4 bases; J trimming: 2 bases; junction bases outside the gene matches: 7. The germline V gene encodes CDR1 SGHRS and CDR2 YFSETQ. The CDR3 is made up of 16 amino acids. DNA of the CDR3: TGCGCCAGCAGCACCCAGGGGGCGCGTAACACCGGGGAGCTGTTTTTT. It translates to CASSTQGARNTGELFF.

The chain employs TRBV27 and TRBJ2-1; 10 positions agree with TRBD1. Germline loops: CDR1 MNHEY, CDR2 SMNVEV (reference sequence). The CDR3 spans 14 residues. V lost 3 bases and J lost 6; bases outside the gene matches: 2. CDR3 nucleotide sequence: TGTGCCAGCAGTTTTAGGGACAGGGGCAATGAGCAGTTCTTC. Encoded protein: CASSFRDRGNEQFF.

In the case of this clone: Other DNA sequences in this sample translate to the same CDR3. The V and J genes are TRBV2 and TRBJ2-2; D is uncertain. In germline, CDR1 is SNHLY, CDR2 FYNNEI. CDR3 size: 12 residues. V gave up 5 bases and J gave up 2 bases, with 3 bases separating them. The CDR3 loop reads CASSTNTGELFF. For the CDR3, the DNA is TGTGCCAGCAGTACAAACACCGGGGAGCTGTTTTTT.